Listed below are T cell receptor beta chains from one sample, sequenced in a study of blood T cell repertoires in COVID-19. Generated by immunoSEQ multiplex PCR, the TCRdb table keeps only in-frame clones and is missing some. This sample has approximately 17,000 clones, with 88% found just once. Source material: PBMCs or T cells enriched from blood (not recorded which). These receptor sequences come from a young woman who had recovered from COVID-19. Both conserved end residues are part of each CDR3. D genes are given only for firm matches. Clone size is shown for a subset of rows, as once, few, many or a class of expanded clone.

j_call v_call clone_size d_call cdr3_nt cdr3_aa
TRBJ1-2 TRBV5-4 few TRBD1 TGTGCCAGCAGTTCACAGGGGGAAGGAGGCTACACCTTC CASSSQGEGGYTF
TRBJ2-7 TRBV12-3/TRBV12-4 - - TGTGCCAGCAGTTATAGCTACGAGCAGTACTTC CASSYSYEQYF
TRBJ2-1 TRBV5-4 - TRBD2 TGTGCCAGCAGCCCGGGAGGCCAGCCCGGAAGCTCCTACAATGAGCAGTTCTTC CASSPGGQPGSSYNEQFF
TRBJ1-6 TRBV25-1 - - TGTGCCAGCAGTGAGATGGGACACCTCAATTCACCCCTCCACTTT CASSEMGHLNSPLHF
TRBJ2-1 TRBV6-6 - TRBD1 TGTGCCAGCAGCGAAAACCGGGACAGCAACAATGAGCAGTTCTTC CASSENRDSNNEQFF
TRBJ2-7 TRBV3-1/TRBV3-2 - TRBD1 TGTGCCAGCAGCCCTGGGACAGGGATCTCCTACGAGCAGTACTTC CASSPGTGISYEQYF
TRBJ2-5 TRBV4-1 - - TGCGCCAGCAGCCAAGAATCCGGCAGGGTGGCCCAAGAGACCCAGTACTTC CASSQESGRVAQETQYF
TRBJ2-7 TRBV3-1/TRBV3-2 once TRBD1 TGTGCCAGCAGCCAAGGTCCGGACAGGTCCTACGAGCAGTACTTC CASSQGPDRSYEQYF
TRBJ2-1 TRBV7-2 - TRBD2 TGTGCCAGCAGCTTAGCTAGCGGGGGCCCCGAGTTCTTC CASSLASGGPEFF
TRBJ1-2 TRBV30 - TRBD1 TGTGCCTCCCAGGGGGAGATCCACTACACCTTC CASQGEIHYTF
TRBJ1-2 TRBV9 - TRBD1 TGTGCCAGCAGCGTAGGAGGGACAGGGAAGTATGGCTACACCTTC CASSVGGTGKYGYTF
TRBJ2-1 TRBV9 - - TGTGCCAGCAGCGCGTCAGGGCAAAATGAGCAGTTCTTC CASSASGQNEQFF
TRBJ2-1 TRBV28 - - TGTGCCAGCAGTCTACCCACCGTTCAAATAAACAATGAGCAGTTCTTC CASSLPTVQINNEQFF
TRBJ2-5 TRBV27 - TRBD2 TGTGCCAGCAGTTTAGTGCGGGGGGGCAGGGAGACCCAGTACTTC CASSLVRGGRETQYF
TRBJ2-1 TRBV7-3 - - TGTGCCAGCAGCCCCCCTGGACTCGCCTACAATGAGCAGTTCTTC CASSPPGLAYNEQFF
TRBJ2-3 TRBV28 - TRBD2 TGTGCCAGCAGCCCCAGCGGGGGGGGCTTTAATACGCAGTATTTT CASSPSGGGFNTQYF
TRBJ1-4 TRBV19 few - TGTGCCAGTAGTTTACAAGGGAGAACTAATGAAAAACTGTTTTTT CASSLQGRTNEKLFF
TRBJ2-7 TRBV12-5 - TRBD2 TGTGCTAGTGGTCTAGCGGGGGGTACCTACGAGCAGTACTTC CASGLAGGTYEQYF
TRBJ2-3 TRBV5-1 - TRBD2 TGCGCCAGCAGCCCAGCGGGGGGGGGCACAGATACGCAGTATTTT CASSPAGGGTDTQYF
TRBJ2-1 TRBV10-3 - - TGTGCCACCTGGACAGGAGGGTATGAGCAGTTCTTC CATWTGGYEQFF
TRBJ1-1 TRBV9 - - TGTGCCAGCAGCGTAGCGACAAACACTGAAGCTTTCTTT CASSVATNTEAFF
TRBJ2-1 TRBV29-1 once TRBD2 TGCAGCGGCAAGTTAGCGGGGGGGCCGGACAATGAGCAGTTCTTC CSGKLAGGPDNEQFF
TRBJ1-2 TRBV3-1/TRBV3-2 - - TGTGCCAGCAGCCAAGACAGGGGATATGGCTACACCTTC CASSQDRGYGYTF
TRBJ2-1 TRBV4-1 - - TGCGCCAGCAGCCTACTAGTGGCGGCCTACAATGAGCAGTTCTTC CASSLLVAAYNEQFF
TRBJ2-1 TRBV7-7 - TRBD2 TGTGCCAGCAGCCCGGGACTAGCGGGGTTCAGGGAGCAGTTCTTC CASSPGLAGFREQFF
TRBJ1-2 TRBV6-5 - - TGTGCCAGCAGTTACTCCGGGTCCCTTAACTATGGCTACACCTTC CASSYSGSLNYGYTF